A selection of T cell receptor beta chains follows, all from one sample in a study of OX40 agonist ivuxolimab in advanced cancers. The assay was immunoSEQ multiplex PCR, and TCRdb's table has in-frame clones only and misses some. This sample has roughly 120,000 clones, with less than 95% found just once. Sequenced material: CD4+ or CD8+ T cells sorted from blood, taken in a trial of the OX40 agonist ivuxolimab. These receptors came from an adult with an advanced solid tumor such as melanoma, head and neck, liver or kidney cancer. Each CDR3 is given with its conserved first and last residue. A D gene is named only where the DNA matches it firmly. Some rows have no size entry. The others give once, few or many, or a class for an expanded clone.

D gene	V gene	CDR3 length	clone size	J gene	CDR3 DNA	CDR3 protein
-	TRBV5-1	15	-	TRBJ2-3	TGCGCCAGCAGCTTGGCCCCGGGTAGCACAGATACGCAGTATTTT	CASSLAPGSTDTQYF
-	TRBV15	15	-	TRBJ1-6	TGTGCCACCAGCAGAGATGTAGGGACTGGAGCACCCCTCCACTTT	CATSRDVGTGAPLHF
-	TRBV27	13	-	TRBJ1-6	TGTGCCAGCAGTTTCCGGGGTGGTTCACCCCTCCACTTT	CASSFRGGSPLHF
-	TRBV6-5	14	-	TRBJ1-4	TGTGCCAGCACGTCTTACGCAACTAATGAAAAACTGTTTTTT	CASTSYATNEKLFF
-	TRBV5-4	18	-	TRBJ2-2	TGTGCCAGCAGCTTGGAAAGGACAGGAGGGCACTACACCGGGGAGCTGTTTTTT	CASSLERTGGHYTGELFF
TRBD2	TRBV28	18	-	TRBJ2-7	TGTGCCAGCAGTTTATCCACGCTAGCGGGAGGGCCCGGAGGCGAGCAGTACTTC	CASSLSTLAGGPGGEQYF
-	TRBV28	13	-	TRBJ2-3	TGTGCCAGCAGTGAACCTAGCACAGATACGCAGTATTTT	CASSEPSTDTQYF
TRBD2	TRBV7-6	20	-	TRBJ2-1	TGTGCCAGCAGCTCCCCCTCGGGACTAGCGGGAGTATGGTCCTACAATGAGCAGTTCTTC	CASSSPSGLAGVWSYNEQFF
TRBD1	TRBV29-1	14	few	TRBJ1-2	TGCAGCGTCCGCTCCGGGACAGGGAATGGTGGCTACACCTTC	CSVRSGTGNGGYTF
-	TRBV4-2	15	-	TRBJ2-1	TGTGCCAGCAGCCAAGAAAGGGAGCGGATGACTGAGCAGTTCTTC	CASSQERERMTEQFF
TRBD2	TRBV5-1	16	-	TRBJ2-7	TGCGCCAGCAGCTTTCAAGGAACTAGCGTGTACGAGCAGCAGTACTTC	CASSFQGTSVYEQQYF
TRBD1	TRBV7-3	15	-	TRBJ1-2	TGTGCCAGCAGCCCTAGACAGGGGCGTGGAAATGGCTACACCTTC	CASSPRQGRGNGYTF
-	TRBV7-6	15	-	TRBJ2-2	TGTGCCAGCACCCTGGGAACACCCCATACCGGGGAGCTGTTTTTT	CASTLGTPHTGELFF
TRBD2	TRBV5-1	16	-	TRBJ2-7	TGCGCCAGCAGCTTGCCTCTAGCGGGAGCAATGGGCGAGCAGTACTTC	CASSLPLAGAMGEQYF
-	TRBV7-3	13	once	TRBJ1-1	TGTGCCAGCAGCTCCGATATGAACACTGAAGCTTTCTTT	CASSSDMNTEAFF
-	TRBV27	15	-	TRBJ1-6	TGTGCCAGCAGGACTCCCGAACCCCATAATTCACCCCTCCACTTT	CASRTPEPHNSPLHF
TRBD2	TRBV9	14	once	TRBJ2-1	TGTGCCAGCAGCGTAGGTAGCGGGAGCGGCGAGCAGTTCTTC	CASSVGSGSGEQFF
-	TRBV25-1	15	once	TRBJ2-3	TGTGCCAGCAGTGAACCCGGGAGCAGCACAGATACGCAGTATTTT	CASSEPGSSTDTQYF